This T cell receptor (beta chain) was captured in a study of T cell repertoires in cytomegalovirus infection. The CDR3 is made up of 14 amino acids. Trimming pared 2 bases from V and 0 bases from J, leaving 7 bases between. CDR1 and CDR2 (germline): SNHLY, FYNNEI. By sample fraction, this clonotype is medium-sized. TCRdb passed the reads through MiXCR, listing each CDR3 protein once. The sample consists of approximately 180,000 distinct CDR3 sequences, roughly a sixth of them appearing once. This receptor was identified in a human donor in good health (CMV status not recorded). Some clones in this sample may be carry-over from other donors' samples. This sequence joins TRBV2 and TRBJ1-1; D remains ambiguous. The sequencing input was CD8+ T cells from PBMCs. CDR3 DNA: TGTGCCAGCAGTGAACCTAAAATGAACACTGAAGCTTTCTTT. Translated, it gives CASSEPKMNTEAFF.